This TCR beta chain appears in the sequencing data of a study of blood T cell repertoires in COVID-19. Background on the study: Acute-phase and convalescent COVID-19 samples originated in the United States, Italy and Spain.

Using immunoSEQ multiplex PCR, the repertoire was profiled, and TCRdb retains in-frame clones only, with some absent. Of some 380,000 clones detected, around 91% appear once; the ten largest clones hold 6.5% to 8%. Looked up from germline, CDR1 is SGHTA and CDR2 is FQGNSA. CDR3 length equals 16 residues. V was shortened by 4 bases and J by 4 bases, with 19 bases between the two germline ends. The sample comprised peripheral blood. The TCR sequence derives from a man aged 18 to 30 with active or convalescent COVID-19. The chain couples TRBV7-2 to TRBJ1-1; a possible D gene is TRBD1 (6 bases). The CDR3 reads CASSSHRALTGTEAFF. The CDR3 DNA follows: TGTGCCAGCAGCTCCCACAGGGCCTTAACGGGCACTGAAGCTTTCTTT.